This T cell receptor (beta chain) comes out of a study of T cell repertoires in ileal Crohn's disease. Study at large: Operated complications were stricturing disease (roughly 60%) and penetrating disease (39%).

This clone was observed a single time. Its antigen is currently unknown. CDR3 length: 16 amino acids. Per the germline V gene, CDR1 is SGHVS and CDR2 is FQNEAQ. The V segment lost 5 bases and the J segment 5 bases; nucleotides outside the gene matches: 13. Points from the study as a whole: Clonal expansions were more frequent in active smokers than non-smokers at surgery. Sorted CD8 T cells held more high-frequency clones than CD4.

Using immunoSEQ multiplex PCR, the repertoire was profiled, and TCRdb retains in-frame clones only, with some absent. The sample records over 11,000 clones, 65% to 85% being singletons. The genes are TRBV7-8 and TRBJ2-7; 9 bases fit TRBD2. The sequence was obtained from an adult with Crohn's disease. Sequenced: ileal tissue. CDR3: CASSKAAGGPLNEQYF. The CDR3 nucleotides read TGTGCCAGCAGCAAAGCTGCGGGAGGGCCGCTCAACGAGCAGTACTTC.